This T cell receptor (beta chain) was sequenced during a study of blood T cell repertoires in COVID-19. The CDR3 runs to 16 residues. Germline V gene sequence: CDR1 MNHEY, CDR2 SMNVEV (reference sequence). V was clipped by 5 bases and J by 5 bases, with 19 bases between them. Repertoires were generated with immunoSEQ multiplex PCR, while TCRdb's copy carries only in-frame clones and drops some. This table holds 250,000 to 350,000 clones, approximately 88% found once. The source material was peripheral blood. The sequence was collected from a woman younger than 45 who had recovered from COVID-19. The gene calls are TRBV27 and TRBJ1-5; possibly TRBD1 for D (5 bases). CDR3 sequence: CASSPPLGRGHQPQHF. CDR3 bases: TGTGCCAGCAGTCCCCCGTTGGGGAGGGGACATCAGCCCCAGCATTTT.